This TCR beta chain is from a study of blood T cell repertoires in COVID-19. Study-wide context: The United States, Italy and Spain were the sources of the acute and convalescent COVID-19 samples.

In the study's own analysis: Cell counts per sample came from amplifying reference gene primers. The table came from immunoSEQ multiplex PCR; TCRdb's copy has only in-frame clones and leaves some out. From that table come the V and J calls and clone size; the DNA was used to work out D and trimming. The sample contains 250,000 to 350,000 clones, more than 75% of which appear only once. Resolution of symptoms, clearance, or two negative PCRs was present in recovered Cohort 3 donors. Trimming took 0 bases from V and 9 from J; bases not matched to a gene: 11. The V gene's germline CDR1 is SGHAT and CDR2 FQNNGV. The CDR3 runs 16 residues.

Source material: PBMCs or T cells enriched from blood (not recorded which). This sequence originates from a young woman who had recovered from COVID-19. V and J are TRBV11-2 and TRBJ2-1, with 7 bases fitting TRBD1. The CDR3 nucleotides read TGTGCCAGCAGCTTAGACAGGGACAGCCCGGCATTTGAGCAGTTCTTC. Amino acid sequence: CASSLDRDSPAFEQFF.